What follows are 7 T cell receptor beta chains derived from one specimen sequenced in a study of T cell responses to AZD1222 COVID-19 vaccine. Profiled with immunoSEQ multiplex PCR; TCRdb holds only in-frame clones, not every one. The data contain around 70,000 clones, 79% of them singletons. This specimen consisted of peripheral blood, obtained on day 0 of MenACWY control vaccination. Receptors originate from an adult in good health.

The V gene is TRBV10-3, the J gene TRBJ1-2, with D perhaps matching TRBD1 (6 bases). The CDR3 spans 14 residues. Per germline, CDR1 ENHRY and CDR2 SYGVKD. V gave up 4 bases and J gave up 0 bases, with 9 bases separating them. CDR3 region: CAISAGATNYGYTF. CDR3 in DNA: TGTGCCATCAGTGCGGGGGCTACTAACTATGGCTACACCTTC.

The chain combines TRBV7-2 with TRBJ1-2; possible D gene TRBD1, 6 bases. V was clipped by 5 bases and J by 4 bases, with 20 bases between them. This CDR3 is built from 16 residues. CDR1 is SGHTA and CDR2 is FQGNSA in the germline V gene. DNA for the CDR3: TGTGCCAGCAGCGCCCGCCGAGGGGGGGCGTCCTATGGCTACACCTTC. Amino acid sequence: CASSARRGGASYGYTF.

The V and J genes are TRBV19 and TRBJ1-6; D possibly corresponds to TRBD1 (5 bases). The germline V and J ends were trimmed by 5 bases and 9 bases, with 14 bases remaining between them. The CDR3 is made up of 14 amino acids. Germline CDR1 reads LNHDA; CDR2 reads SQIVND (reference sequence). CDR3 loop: CASSFQGGSSPLHF. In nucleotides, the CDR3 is TGTGCCAGTAGTTTCCAGGGCGGTAGTTCACCCCTCCACTTT.

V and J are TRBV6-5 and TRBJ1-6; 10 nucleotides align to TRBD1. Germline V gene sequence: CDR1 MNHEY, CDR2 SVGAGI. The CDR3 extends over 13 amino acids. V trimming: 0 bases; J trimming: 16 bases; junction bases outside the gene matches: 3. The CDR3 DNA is TGTGCCAGCAGTTACTCGGGGACAGGGGAGCTCCACTTT. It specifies CASSYSGTGELHF.

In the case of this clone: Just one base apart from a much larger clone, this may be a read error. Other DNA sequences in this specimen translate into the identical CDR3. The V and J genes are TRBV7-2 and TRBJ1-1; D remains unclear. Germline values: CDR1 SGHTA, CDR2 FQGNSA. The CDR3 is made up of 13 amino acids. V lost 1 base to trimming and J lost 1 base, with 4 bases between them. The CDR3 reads CASSLGRNTEAFF. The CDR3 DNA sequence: TGTGCCAGCAGCTTAGGTAGGAACACTGAAGCTTTCTTT.

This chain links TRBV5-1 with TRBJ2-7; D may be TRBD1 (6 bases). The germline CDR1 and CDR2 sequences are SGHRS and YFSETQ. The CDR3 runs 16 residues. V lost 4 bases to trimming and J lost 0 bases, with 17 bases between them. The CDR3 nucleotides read TGCGCCAGCAGCCCAAATACAGGGAAGAGCTCCTACGAGCAGTACTTC. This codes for CASSPNTGKSSYEQYF. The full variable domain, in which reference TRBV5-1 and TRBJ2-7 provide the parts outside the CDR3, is KAGVTQTPRYLIKTRGQQVTLSCSPISGHRSVSWYQQTPGQGLQFLFEYFSETQRNKGNFPGRFSGRQFSNSRSEMNVSTLELGDSALYLCASSPNTGKSSYEQYFGPGTRLTVT.

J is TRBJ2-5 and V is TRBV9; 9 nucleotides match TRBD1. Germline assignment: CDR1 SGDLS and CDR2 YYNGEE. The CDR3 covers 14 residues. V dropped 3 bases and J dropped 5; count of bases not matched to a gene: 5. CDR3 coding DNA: TGTGCCAGCAGCGGGGGGACAGGGATGGAGACCCAGTACTTC. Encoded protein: CASSGGTGMETQYF. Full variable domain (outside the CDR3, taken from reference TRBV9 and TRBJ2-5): DSGVTQTPKHLITATGQRVTLRCSPRSGDLSVYWYQQSLDQGLQFLIQYYNGEERAKGNILERFSAQQFPDLHSELNLSSLELGDSALYFCASSGGTGMETQYFGPGTRLLVL.